A selection of T cell receptor beta chains follows, all from one sample in a study of T-cell memory formation after mild COVID-19. From the 5' RACE reads, TCRdb called clonotypes with MiXCR, one entry per CDR3 protein. The sample lists 500,000 to 550,000 distinct CDR3 sequences; roughly 22% were seen once. The material sequenced was PBMCs or a T cell subset sorted from them (not recorded which). The receptors were sampled from an adult woman who had mild COVID-19 (a few samples of this study predate the infection). Cell type and time point are not known. CDR3s include the opening cysteine and the closing phenylalanine or tryptophan. A D gene is named only where the DNA matches it firmly. The size field is filled for only some rows; it gives once, few, many or a size class.

few	TRBV9	TRBD2	TRBJ2-7	TGTGCCAGCAGCCAACTCTCCGGGACTAGCGCCTACGAGCAGTACTTC	CASSQLSGTSAYEQYF
.	TRBV5-5	.	TRBJ1-1	TGTGCCAGCGGCTCCCCGGGGACTGAAGCTTTCTTT	CASGSPGTEAFF
few	TRBV29-1	.	TRBJ1-1	TGCAGCGTTGATCCCGGGGCTGAAGCTTTCTTT	CSVDPGAEAFF
.	TRBV12-3/TRBV12-4	.	TRBJ1-6	TGTGCCAGCAGTTTAGCCTGGCAAAATTCACCCCTCCACTTT	CASSLAWQNSPLHF
.	TRBV7-9	TRBD1	TRBJ1-1	TGTGCCAGCAGCCCATCTGACAGGGGCTATTCAGAAGCTTTCTTT	CASSPSDRGYSEAFF
.	TRBV5-4	.	TRBJ2-1	TGTGCCAGCAGCTGGGGCTTGGGAGCGGGCTCCTACAATGAGCAGTTCTTC	CASSWGLGAGSYNEQFF
.	TRBV30	.	TRBJ1-1	TGTGCCTGGGACGGCTTCGGAAGCCGGGACATTGAAGCTTTCTTT	CAWDGFGSRDIEAFF
.	TRBV12-3/TRBV12-4	.	TRBJ2-5	TGTGCCAGCACCCCTCAGGGCCAGGGTGAGGAGACCCAGTACTTC	CASTPQGQGEETQYF
.	TRBV4-1	.	TRBJ1-1	TGCGCCAGCAGCCAGGGTAACGGAGGGGTCACTGAAGCTTTCTTT	CASSQGNGGVTEAFF
.	TRBV5-4	.	TRBJ2-7	TGTGCCAGCAGAGGTGGGGTATCCTACGAGCAGTACTTC	CASRGGVSYEQYF
.	TRBV20-1	TRBD2	TRBJ2-1	TGCAGTGCTAGCTCCGGACCGGGACTAGCGGGATATGAGCAGTTCTTC	CSASSGPGLAGYEQFF
many	TRBV24-1	.	TRBJ2-2	TGTGCCACCAGGAGCCCCGGGACATTCCCCGGGGAGCTGTTTTTT	CATRSPGTFPGELFF
few	TRBV5-1	TRBD1	TRBJ2-7	TGCGCCAGCAGCCACGGACAGGCGCCCTACGAGCAGTACTTC	CASSHGQAPYEQYF
.	TRBV2	.	TRBJ2-2	TGTGCCAGCATGATCTGGAGAAACACCGGGGAGCTGTTTTTT	CASMIWRNTGELFF
.	TRBV4-1	.	TRBJ2-1	TGCGCCAGCAGCCAAGTGCCGCCCAAACGGGCGTTCTTC	CASSQVPPKRAFF
few	TRBV29-1	TRBD2	TRBJ2-7	TGCAGCGTTGAAGGCAAAGCGGGAGGGTTACCCGAGCAGTACTTC	CSVEGKAGGLPEQYF
.	TRBV6-1	.	TRBJ2-7	TGTGCCAGCAGTGGCTCTCCGGGACTGTCCTACGAGCAGTACTTC	CASSGSPGLSYEQYF
many	TRBV12-3/TRBV12-4	.	TRBJ2-3	TGTGCCAGCAGTCCTAGAAACACAGATACGCAGTATTTT	CASSPRNTDTQYF
few	TRBV9	TRBD2	TRBJ2-1	TGTGCCAGCAGCGCTAGCGGGAGGGCTGGCGGGGAGCAGTTCTTC	CASSASGRAGGEQFF
.	TRBV20-1	TRBD1	TRBJ2-7	TGCAGTGCCCGACCCCGGACAGGGACCTACGAGCAGTACTTC	CSARPRTGTYEQYF
few	TRBV24-1	.	TRBJ2-7	TGTGCCACCAGTGATGCAACCGGGGTGGGCCCCAGCGAGCAGTACTTC	CATSDATGVGPSEQYF
.	TRBV12-3/TRBV12-4	.	TRBJ2-1	TGTGCCAGCAGTTTAAGAAGTTGGACAACGGTCCCCCTTAGCTCCTACAATGAGCAGTTCTTC	CASSLRSWTTVPLSSYNEQFF
.	TRBV3-1	.	TRBJ2-5	TGTGCCAGCAGCCAAGATACCAATCCGGGGGCCCAGTACTTC	CASSQDTNPGAQYF
.	TRBV9	.	TRBJ1-4	TGTGCCAGCAGCGTAGGAGGGACCGGTGGGGAAAAACTGTTTTTT	CASSVGGTGGEKLFF
few	TRBV20-1	.	TRBJ2-3	TGCAGTGCTAGAGCGGGCTTCTCCTTTAAAGATACGCAGTATTTT	CSARAGFSFKDTQYF
.	TRBV12-3/TRBV12-4	.	TRBJ2-7	TGTGCCAGCAGTTTAGTGGGGTACTACGAGCAGTACTTC	CASSLVGYYEQYF
few	TRBV12-3/TRBV12-4	.	TRBJ1-3	TGTGCCAGCAGCTTGGATGGGGCTGGAAACACCATATATTTT	CASSLDGAGNTIYF
.	TRBV5-1	TRBD2	TRBJ2-1	TGCGCCAGCAGCCGGGGCGGGAGATACAATGAGCAGTTCTTC	CASSRGGRYNEQFF
.	TRBV25-1	.	TRBJ2-3	TGTGCCAGCAGTGATATAGTTGGAGATACGCAGTATTTT	CASSDIVGDTQYF
.	TRBV4-2	.	TRBJ1-1	TGTGCCAGCAGCCCGCGGACTGATGAAGCTTTCTTT	CASSPRTDEAFF
few	TRBV24-1	TRBD2	TRBJ2-3	TGTGCCACCGGGGAAGCGGGAGGGGATCCAGATACGCAGTATTTT	CATGEAGGDPDTQYF
.	TRBV6-5	TRBD1	TRBJ2-7	TGTGCCAGCAGTTACGTGCAGGGGGCCGCCTACGAGCAGTACTTC	CASSYVQGAAYEQYF
many	TRBV7-9	.	TRBJ2-6	TGTGCCAGCAGCTTAGAGGGAGTCTCTGGGGCCAACGTCCTGACTTTC	CASSLEGVSGANVLTF
.	TRBV7-9	.	TRBJ2-5	TGTGCCAGCAGCTTATCTGCAGAAGAGACCCAGTACTTC	CASSLSAEETQYF
few	TRBV9	.	TRBJ1-5	TGTGCCAGCAGCGTGGGGCCAGGTCAGCCCCAGCATTTT	CASSVGPGQPQHF
.	TRBV20-1	.	TRBJ2-1	TGCAGTGAAAGGGGGAAGGGAGATGAGCAGTTCTTC	CSERGKGDEQFF
.	TRBV7-2	TRBD1	TRBJ2-4	TGTGCCAGCAGCTCCGCGACAGGGGCGAGAAACATTCAGTACTTC	CASSSATGARNIQYF
few	TRBV10-3	.	TRBJ2-7	TGTGCCATCAGTGACGGGGGAGTGGGCTACGAGCAGTACTTC	CAISDGGVGYEQYF
.	TRBV5-1	.	TRBJ2-2	TGCGCCAGCAGCGGAGGTACAGAAGGCGTCGGGGAGCTGTTTTTT	CASSGGTEGVGELFF
.	TRBV28	TRBD1	TRBJ2-4	TGTGCCAGCAGCCCGGTCCCGACAGGGGCCGGTCGGTACTTC	CASSPVPTGAGRYF
once	TRBV9	.	TRBJ2-6	TGTGCCAGCAGCGTAGATTTCAGGGCTGGGGCCAACGTCCTGACTTTC	CASSVDFRAGANVLTF
.	TRBV27	TRBD1	TRBJ1-2	TGTGCCAGCAGTCCAAGAGGGGACAGGGGGCCTTATGGCTACACCTTC	CASSPRGDRGPYGYTF
many	TRBV7-9	.	TRBJ2-7	TGTGCCAGCAGCCGACGGGGGTATAACTACGAGCAGTACTTC	CASSRRGYNYEQYF
.	TRBV3-1	.	TRBJ2-3	TGTGCCAGCAGCCAAGACCCCAGCCTGCAGTATTTT	CASSQDPSLQYF
.	TRBV6-2/TRBV6-3	.	TRBJ2-7	TGTGCCAGCAGTTACAAAGGCTATCCTCTCTACGAGCAGTACTTC	CASSYKGYPLYEQYF
few	TRBV15	TRBD2	TRBJ2-7	TGTGCCACCAGCAGAGATCGGGAGGGCCTGTGGTCCTACGAGCAGTACTTC	CATSRDREGLWSYEQYF
many	TRBV7-2	TRBD2	TRBJ2-1	TGTGCCAGCAGCTCACCGGGACTAGCGCTCGAGCAGTTCTTC	CASSSPGLALEQFF
.	TRBV4-3	.	TRBJ2-7	TGCGCCAGCAGCCAAGTCAACAGTCTCTACGAGCAGTACTTC	CASSQVNSLYEQYF
.	TRBV5-6	TRBD1	TRBJ1-1	TGTGCCAGCAGCTTGCTCCGGACAGGGGGCGCCCGAACTGAAGCTTTCTTT	CASSLLRTGGARTEAFF
many	TRBV29-1	.	TRBJ1-5	TGCAGCGCCGGAAGGGGGGGGAATCAGCCCCAGCATTTT	CSAGRGGNQPQHF
few	TRBV7-9	.	TRBJ2-5	TGTGCCAGCAGCACCCGACTAGGGGAGACCCAGTACTTC	CASSTRLGETQYF
.	TRBV11-2	.	TRBJ2-1	TGTGCCAGCAGCTCACCCAATAAGTTGGAGCAGTTCTTC	CASSSPNKLEQFF
few	TRBV5-1	TRBD2	TRBJ2-4	TGCGCCAGCAGCTTGTCCCTAGCGGGGAACCTAGCCAAAAACATTCAGTACTTC	CASSLSLAGNLAKNIQYF
.	TRBV29-1	TRBD1	TRBJ1-4	TGCAGCGTTGAATTGGGACAGGGGGCGTCTGAAAAACTGTTTTTT	CSVELGQGASEKLFF
.	TRBV5-1	.	TRBJ2-2	TGCGCCAGCAGCTCAGGAAGGGGGACCGGGGAGCTGTTTTTT	CASSSGRGTGELFF
few	TRBV29-1	.	TRBJ2-6	TGCAGCGTTGAAGATCCCGGGGGTCCTGGGGCCAACGTCCTGACTTTC	CSVEDPGGPGANVLTF
.	TRBV21-1	.	TRBJ1-5	TGTGCCAGCAGCTTTCCCACGGTTCAGCCCCAGCATTTT	CASSFPTVQPQHF
.	TRBV7-8	TRBD1	TRBJ2-7	TGTGCCAGCAGCCTCGTTGGGACAGGGACTTCCTACGAGCAGTACTTC	CASSLVGTGTSYEQYF
few	TRBV9	.	TRBJ2-7	TGTGCCAGCTCCGGGGGCTATTCGGCAAGCGAGCAGTACTTC	CASSGGYSASEQYF
.	TRBV4-2	TRBD2	TRBJ2-3	TGTGCCAGCAGCCAGCAGTTGACTAGCGGGATAGCAGATACGCAGTATTTT	CASSQQLTSGIADTQYF